One sample yielded the 21 T cell receptor beta chains listed below, sequenced in a study of beta chain features in type 1 diabetes. Study-wide results and caveats: Shortening of TCRB CDR3s, moderate but significant, appeared in all four CD4+ subsets of Type 1 diabetes patients.

Sequenced material consisted of expressed TCRB transcripts (all of the isolated RNA was reverse transcribed). The table came from immunoSEQ multiplex PCR; TCRdb's copy has only in-frame clones and leaves some out. In the table there are fewer than 450,000 clones, 13% of which are singletons. The antigens for these receptors are not known. The sample taken for sequencing was naive CD4+ T cells from blood. The receptors were sampled from a woman aged 18 to 35 with type 1 diabetes.

The chain couples TRBV18 to TRBJ2-5; D remains ambiguous. Germline CDR1 KGHSH, CDR2 LQKENI. Trimming cost V 0 bases and J 1 base, with 6 bases left between them. The CDR3 totals 14 residues. CDR3: CASSPPRPQETQYF. The DNA of the CDR3 is TGTGCCAGCTCACCACCGAGGCCCCAAGAGACCCAGTACTTC.

This clone occurred a few times. The chain has TRBV7-9 and TRBJ1-4; D ambiguous. CDR3 size: 14 residues. Germline assignment: CDR1 SEHNR and CDR2 FQNEAQ (reference sequence). Trimming took off 3 bases at V and 5 bases at J, with 10 bases between the two ends. The CDR3 region is CASSFSGLNEKLFF. As DNA, the CDR3 is TGTGCCAGCAGCTTTTCAGGTTTGAATGAAAAACTGTTTTTT.

The V gene is TRBV9, the J gene TRBJ2-2; TRBD1 might be the D (5 bases). Trimming took off 3 bases at V and 7 bases at J, with 10 bases between the two ends. The CDR3 loop spans 13 amino acids. Germline V gives CDR1 SGDLS, CDR2 YYNGEE. As DNA, the CDR3 is TGTGCCAGCAGCGCAGGGTTAGGCGGGGAGCTGTTTTTT. Its translation: CASSAGLGGELFF.

The V gene is TRBV29-1, the J gene TRBJ1-1; tentatively, D is TRBD1 (5 bases). The CDR3 consists of 11 residues. Trimming left V 7 bases short and J 1 base short, with 7 bases between. CDR1 is SQVTM and CDR2 is ANQGSEA in the germline V gene. CDR3 DNA sequence: TGCAGCGGGGGCCGGAACACTGAAGCTTTCTTT. It specifies CSGGRNTEAFF.

The V call is TRBV4-2, the J call TRBJ1-3; 9 bases agree with TRBD1. Germline CDR1 reads LGHNA; CDR2 reads YNFKEQ. This CDR3 region has 15 residues. V gave up 0 bases and J gave up 7 bases; unmatched junction bases: 4. CDR3 amino acids: CASSQEGQGWNTIYF. The CDR3 coding sequence is TGTGCCAGCAGCCAAGAAGGACAGGGGTGGAACACCATATATTTT.

This sequence joins TRBV27 and TRBJ2-1; the match to TRBD2 covers 11 bases. V trimming: 7 bases; J trimming: 5 bases; junction bases outside the gene matches: 4. CDR1 is MNHEY, CDR2 SMNVEV, per germline (reference sequence). CDR3 length equals 14 residues. The CDR3 sequence is CASKGLAVNNEQFF. The CDR3 DNA is TGTGCCAGCAAGGGACTAGCGGTAAACAATGAGCAGTTCTTC.

The chain combines TRBV30 with TRBJ2-5; TRBD1 is a possible D gene (6 bases). This CDR3 has 13 amino acids. CDR1 is GTSNPN and CDR2 is SVGIG in the germline V gene (reference sequence). Trimming removed 5 bases from V and 0 bases from J, with 10 bases in between. The CDR3 reads CAWGQQYQETQYF. The CDR3 nucleotides are TGTGCCTGGGGACAGCAATACCAAGAGACCCAGTACTTC.

V usage is TRBV6-5 and J usage is TRBJ1-5; D ambiguous. CDR3 length equals 13 residues. Germline V gene sequence: CDR1 MNHEY, CDR2 SVGAGI. Between the trimmed V and J ends, which lost 0 bases and 6 bases, there was a span of 6 bases. The CDR3 is CASSYSRAQPQHF. The CDR3 coding sequence is TGTGCCAGCAGTTACTCGAGAGCTCAGCCCCAGCATTTT.

V gene TRBV5-1 combines with J gene TRBJ2-2, with a tentative D call TRBD2 (6 bases). Trimming stripped 5 bases from V and 2 bases from J, with 13 bases between. This CDR3 region has 15 residues. The germline V gene encodes CDR1 SGHRS and CDR2 YFSETQ. CDR3 region: CASSSGPLNTGELFF. CDR3 coding DNA: TGCGCCAGCAGTAGCGGACCACTCAACACCGGGGAGCTGTTTTTT.

This rearrangement joins TRBV6-5 to TRBJ2-2, with D perhaps TRBD1 (5 bases). This CDR3 has 13 amino acids. Germline CDR1 reads MNHEY; CDR2 reads SVGAGI. Trimming took off 2 bases at V and 6 bases at J, with 7 bases between the two ends. The CDR3 DNA reads TGTGCCAGCAGTTACCCAGGGTCCGGGGAGCTGTTTTTT. This codes for CASSYPGSGELFF.

The CDR3 loop is CASSYSYLSTDTQYF. The CDR3 DNA is TGTGCCAGCAGTTACTCGTACCTAAGCACAGATACGCAGTATTTT. The rearrangement uses TRBV6-5 and TRBJ2-3, with unresolved D. Germline V lookup: CDR1 MNHEY, CDR2 SVGAGI. Trimming pared 0 bases from V and 0 bases from J, leaving 7 bases between. This CDR3 has 15 residues.

This clone has more than one count but fewer than ten. This chain uses TRBV18 with TRBJ2-1; 7 positions match TRBD2. The V gene end was trimmed by 2 bases and the J gene end by 7 bases; junction bases not matched to a gene: 11. CDR1 and CDR2 from the germline V gene are KGHSH and LQKENI. This CDR3 contains 16 residues. In DNA form, the CDR3 reads TGTGCCAGCTCACCAAGGCTAGCGGATGAGCGGAATGAGCAGTTCTTC. Protein sequence: CASSPRLADERNEQFF.

This clone was observed a handful of times. The V call is TRBV30, the J call TRBJ2-5; TRBD2 might be the D (5 bases). Germline V gene data show CDR1 as GTSNPN and CDR2 as SVGIG (reference sequence). The CDR3 covers 12 residues. The CDR3 nucleotides are TGTGCTCTTCGAGGGTACCAAGAGACCCAGTACTTC. Amino acids: CALRGYQETQYF.

The chain carries TRBV5-4 and TRBJ2-1; no clear D. V lost 0 bases to trimming and J lost 6 bases, with 4 bases between them. Germline CDR1 SGHNT, CDR2 YYREEE (reference sequence). This CDR3 is built from 12 residues. CDR3 sequence reads: CASSLDFNEQFF. The CDR3 DNA is TGTGCCAGCAGCTTGGACTTCAATGAGCAGTTCTTC.

V usage is TRBV25-1 and J usage is TRBJ2-3, with TRBD2 matching 7 bases. This CDR3 has 16 amino acids. Trimming cost V 0 bases and J 0 bases; bases outside gene matches: 3. Germline-derived CDR1 and CDR2 are MGHDK and SYGVNS. The DNA for the CDR3 is TGTGCCAGCAGTGAATATGGGCGGGAGAGCACAGATACGCAGTATTTT. Encoded protein: CASSEYGRESTDTQYF.

Points on this clone: The same CDR3 arises from other DNA sequences in this sample as well. The rearrangement links TRBV5-1 to TRBJ2-7; TRBD1 aligns across 9 bases. V was pared by 2 bases and J by 0 bases, with 3 bases of the junction left unmatched. The length of the CDR3 is 15 residues. Germline CDR1 and CDR2: SGHRS and YFSETQ. Here the CDR3 DNA reads TGCGCCAGCAGCTTAGGGACAGGGATCTCCTACGAGCAGTACTTC. This gives the protein CASSLGTGISYEQYF.

This chain connects TRBV10-3 to TRBJ2-7; weak D call: TRBD2 (6 bases). Germline V gene sequence: CDR1 ENHRY, CDR2 SYGVKD. Between the trimmed V and J ends, which lost 8 bases and 2 bases, there was a span of 7 bases. CDR3 size: 11 residues. The CDR3 here is CAIGGTYEQYV. The CDR3 DNA is TGTGCCATCGGGGGGACCTACGAGCAGTACGTC.

This clone was detected only a few times. The chain combines TRBV12-5 with TRBJ2-1; 13 bases align to TRBD2. The germline V gene encodes CDR1 LGHNT and CDR2 FRNRAP. This CDR3 comprises 15 residues. Trimming cost V 6 bases and J 6 bases; bases outside gene matches: 5. The CDR3 protein is CASGLGLAGINEQFF. In nucleotides, the CDR3 is TGTGCTAGTGGCCTGGGACTAGCGGGAATCAATGAGCAGTTCTTC.

The rearrangement links TRBV7-3 to TRBJ2-3; 16 bases align to TRBD2. Trimming cost V 5 bases and J 2 bases; bases outside gene matches: 13. This CDR3 region has 20 residues. Germline CDR1 SGHTA, CDR2 FQGTGA. The CDR3 region is CASSQYGTSGREGTTDTQYF. Written as DNA, the CDR3 is TGTGCCAGCAGCCAGTACGGGACTAGCGGGAGGGAAGGGACCACAGATACGCAGTATTTT.

On this clone itself: Distinct nucleotide sequences in the sample also encode this CDR3. This rearrangement joins TRBV9 to TRBJ2-5; 8 nucleotides align to TRBD2. In germline, CDR1 is SGDLS, CDR2 YYNGEE. The CDR3 totals 13 residues. J was trimmed by 5 bases and V by 2 bases; bases with no gene match: 2. CDR3 loop: CASSVRGGETQYF. The CDR3 nucleotides read TGTGCCAGCAGCGTTCGGGGGGGGGAGACCCAGTACTTC.

This clone was observed a few times. The rearrangement joins TRBV18 to TRBJ2-3; D is possibly TRBD1 (5 bases). Germline V gene data show CDR1 as KGHSH and CDR2 as LQKENI. The CDR3 is 16 residues long. V dropped 4 bases and J dropped 3 bases, with 17 bases sitting between them. The CDR3 protein is CASSRRNQGRTDTQYF. CDR3 sequence (DNA): TGTGCCAGCTCACGACGAAATCAGGGCCGAACAGATACGCAGTATTTT. Based on the CDR3 plus reference TRBV18 and TRBJ2-3, the full variable domain is NAGVMQNPRHLVRRRGQEARLRCSPMKGHSHVYWYRQLPEEGLKFMVYLQKENIIDESGMPKERFSAEFPKEGPSILRIQQVVRGDSAAYFCASSRRNQGRTDTQYFGPGTRLTVL.